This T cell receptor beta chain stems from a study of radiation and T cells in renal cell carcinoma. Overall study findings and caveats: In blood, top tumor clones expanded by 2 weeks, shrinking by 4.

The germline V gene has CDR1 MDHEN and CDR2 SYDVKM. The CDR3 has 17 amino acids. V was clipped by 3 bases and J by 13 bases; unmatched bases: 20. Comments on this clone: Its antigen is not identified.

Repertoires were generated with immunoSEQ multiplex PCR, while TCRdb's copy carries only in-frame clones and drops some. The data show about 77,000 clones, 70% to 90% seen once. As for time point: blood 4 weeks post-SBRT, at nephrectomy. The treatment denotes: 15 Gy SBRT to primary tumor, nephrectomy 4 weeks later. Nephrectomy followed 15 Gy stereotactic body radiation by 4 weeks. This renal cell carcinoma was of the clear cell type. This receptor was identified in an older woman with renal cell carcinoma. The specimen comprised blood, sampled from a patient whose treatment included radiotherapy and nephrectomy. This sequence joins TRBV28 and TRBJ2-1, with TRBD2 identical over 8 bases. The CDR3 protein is CASSFIAGGSVGISQFF. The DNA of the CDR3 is TGTGCCAGCAGTTTTATTGCGGGAGGCTCAGTGGGGATTTCCCAGTTCTTC.